This T cell receptor (beta chain) was profiled in a study of CD8 T cells in ankylosing spondylitis. From the 5' RACE reads, TCRdb called clonotypes with MiXCR, one entry per CDR3 protein. This sample has just over 350,000 distinct CDR3 sequences, with 20% found just once. Sequenced sample: blood, either unsorted or a sorted T cell fraction (not recorded which). The sequence was obtained from a male donor with ankylosing spondylitis or in good health (not recorded which).

CDR3 DNA sequence: TGTGCCAGCACCGGACAGATCTCTGGGGCCAACGTCCTGACTTTC. Translating it yields CASTGQISGANVLTF. The chain is built from TRBV6-1 and TRBJ2-6; D might be TRBD1 (6 bases). The germline gives CDR1 MNHNS, CDR2 SASEGT. The CDR3 length is 15 residues. V shed 7 bases and J shed 0 bases, with 10 bases lying between them.